This TCR beta chain was obtained from a study of blood T cell repertoires in COVID-19. The wider study: Sites across the United States, Italy and Spain contributed samples from acute and convalescent COVID-19. Nucleic acid was either cDNA or gDNA, and it came from T cells, B-cell-depleted T cells, or PBMCs.

Losses at the gene ends were 5 bases for V and 12 bases for J; bases not matched to a gene: 3. The CDR3 totals 11 residues. Original handling: Using reference gene primer amplification, nucleated cell counts were estimated. Method: immunoSEQ multiplex PCR; TCRdb's copy keeps in-frame clones and lacks some. V, J and clone size are taken as reported in that table, and D and trimming were inferred from the DNA itself. The sample lists around 80,000 clones, approximately 80% occurring once. The source is a man older than 75 with acute or convalescent COVID-19. Source material: peripheral blood. The chain employs TRBV12-3 or TRBV12-4 and TRBJ2-1, with TRBD1 matching 8 bases. CDR3 loop: CASSPGTGQFF. The CDR3, as DNA: TGTGCCAGCAGTCCCGGGACAGGGCAGTTCTTC.